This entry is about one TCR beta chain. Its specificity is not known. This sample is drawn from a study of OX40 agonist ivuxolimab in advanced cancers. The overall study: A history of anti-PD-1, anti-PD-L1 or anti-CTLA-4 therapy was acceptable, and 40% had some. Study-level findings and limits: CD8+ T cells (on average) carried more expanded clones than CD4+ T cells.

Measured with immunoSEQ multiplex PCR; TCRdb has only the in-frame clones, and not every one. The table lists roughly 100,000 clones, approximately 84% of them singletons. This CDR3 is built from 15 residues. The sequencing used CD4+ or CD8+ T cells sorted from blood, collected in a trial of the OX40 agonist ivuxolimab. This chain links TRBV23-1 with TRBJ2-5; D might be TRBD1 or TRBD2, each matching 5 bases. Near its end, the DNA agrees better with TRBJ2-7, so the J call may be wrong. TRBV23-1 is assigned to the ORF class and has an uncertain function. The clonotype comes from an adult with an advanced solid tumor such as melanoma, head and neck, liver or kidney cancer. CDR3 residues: CASSPPGTKRDEQYF. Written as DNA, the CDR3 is TGCGCCAGCAGTCCCCCCGGGACGAAAAGGGACGAGCAGTACTTC.